The TCR beta chain described here comes from a study of T cell repertoires in cytomegalovirus infection. As for the study in general: TCR beta signatures that were public indicated CMV infection and matching HLA type. Regarding the study as a whole: Individuals carrying CMV plus the relevant HLA were identified by cumulative frequency of public TCR beta families. The ex vivo response showed dominance by HLA-C-restricted CMV-specific TCR beta clonotypes.

This clonotype was detected only a few times. The antigen remains undetermined. TCRdb re-called the reads through MiXCR, storing one row per CDR3 protein. Here the sample spans around 630,000 distinct CDR3 sequences, 20% to 25% being singletons. This TCR derives from a human donor in good health (CMV status not recorded). Some clones in this sample may be carry-over from other donors' samples. Sequenced: CD8+ T cells from PBMCs.

The CDR3 DNA reads TGCGCCACTTCCGGGACAGGTTGGTCCGAGCAGTACGTC. Its protein product is CATSGTGWSEQYV. V usage is TRBV23-1 and J usage is TRBJ2-7; 8 bases align to TRBD1. TRBV23-1 is classed as an ORF, of uncertain function. Germline trimming cut 10 bases from V and 6 bases from J; bases unmatched to any gene: 11. The CDR3 is made up of 13 amino acids.